Sequencing of this T cell receptor (beta chain) was carried out in a study of cytomegalovirus exposure and HLA in healthy donors. This CDR3 spans 13 amino acids. After removal of 7 bases from V and 4 bases from J, the junction contained 9 bases not matched to a gene. The germline CDR1 and CDR2 sequences are SQVTM and ANQGSEA. Primers for the PCR totalled 60 Vbeta and 13 Jbeta. Profiled with immunoSEQ multiplex PCR; TCRdb holds only in-frame clones, not every one. Found here are more than 85,000 clones, roughly 80% of them singletons; the top ten hold about 6.9%. Study observations and caveats: A link between a missense DCLRE1C variant and TCR beta V- and J-gene trimming emerged from a later analysis. An assumption of roughly uniform sequencing depth across donors underlay the presence/absence analyses. TCR beta sequences reportedly predicted most subjects' HLA-A and HLA-B alleles accurately.

About this clone itself: Its antigen is currently unknown.

Sequencing input: PBMCs. The TCR sequence derives from a man aged 25 to 45 in good health and CMV-seropositive. The rearrangement joins TRBV29-1 to TRBJ1-2; 7 nucleotides align to TRBD1. CDR3 loop: CSAHEGQSYGYTF. In DNA form, the CDR3 reads TGCAGCGCCCATGAGGGACAGAGCTATGGCTACACCTTC.